One and the same sample provided the 32 T cell receptor beta chains below, sequenced in a study of radiation and T cells in renal cell carcinoma. Profiling relied on immunoSEQ multiplex PCR, and the TCRdb table lists in-frame clones only, not all of them. Altogether approximately 120,000 clones are present, approximately 82% being singletons, with the ten largest covering around 2.8%. The time point is: baseline pretreatment blood. The treatment denotes: 15 Gy SBRT to primary tumor, nephrectomy 4 weeks later. Sequenced here: blood, sampled from a patient whose treatment included radiotherapy and nephrectomy. These receptor sequences come from a woman in her fifties or sixties with renal cell carcinoma.

This clone was seen a handful of times. The V gene is TRBV28, the J gene TRBJ2-1; 9 bases are a match to TRBD1. Trimming at V came to 9 bases and at J to 4 bases, leaving 10 bases not matched to a gene. CDR1 MDHEN and CDR2 SYDVKM come from the germline V gene. The CDR3 has 15 residues. CDR3 in amino acids: CARAIQGASYNEQFF. CDR3 bases: TGTGCCAGGGCGATACAGGGGGCGTCATACAATGAGCAGTTCTTC.

The chain is built from TRBV6-6 and TRBJ1-6, with D unclear. CDR1 is MNHNY, CDR2 SVGAGI, per germline (reference sequence). V lost 6 bases to trimming and J lost 5 bases, with 14 bases between them. CDR3 size: 15 residues. The DNA for the CDR3 is TGTGCCAGCAGCACATCCGGGTTACATAATTCACCCCTCCACTTT. Protein: CASSTSGLHNSPLHF.

The chain employs TRBV10-3 and TRBJ1-1, with D uncertain. The CDR3 extends over 12 amino acids. V was clipped by 4 bases and J by 6 bases, with 9 bases between them. CDR1 ENHRY and CDR2 SYGVKD come from the germline V gene. The DNA of the CDR3 is TGTGCCATCAGTGGGACGGGCGCTGAAGCTTTCTTT. Protein sequence: CAISGTGAEAFF.

The CDR3 coding sequence is TGCGCCAGCAGCCAGGCTGGACTAGCTATTCGCAATGAGCAGTTCTTC. Amino acids: CASSQAGLAIRNEQFF. This rearrangement joins TRBV4-1 to TRBJ2-1; TRBD2 matches at 8 bases. V shed 3 bases, J shed 6 bases, and the junction held 10 bases outside the gene matches. This CDR3 contains 16 residues. The germline CDR1 and CDR2 sequences are MGHRA and YSYEKL.

The chain has TRBV4-2 and TRBJ2-5, with TRBD1 matching 7 bases. The DNA end is more similar to TRBJ2-7, so the J call may be wrong. The CDR3 sequence is 15 residues long. From germline, CDR1 is LGHNA and CDR2 YNFKEQ. CDR3 coding DNA: TGTGCCAGCAGCCAAGCAGAGGGACAGAACTACGAGCAGTACTTC. Translation gives CASSQAEGQNYEQYF.

This chain uses TRBV6-5 with TRBJ2-3; D perhaps matches TRBD2 (5 bases). Between the trimmed V and J ends, which lost 0 bases and 5 bases, there was a span of 15 bases. The CDR3 sequence is 16 residues long. The germline V gene encodes CDR1 MNHEY and CDR2 SVGAGI. The CDR3 nucleotides are TGTGCCAGCAGTTACTCGTTTACAACACGGGGAGATACGCAGTATTTT. Translating gives CASSYSFTTRGDTQYF.

This clone was recorded at least ten times. The chain joins TRBV27 to TRBJ2-6; D is uncertain. V gave up 4 bases and J gave up 0 bases, with 4 bases separating them. CDR1 and CDR2 from the germline V gene are MNHEY and SMNVEV (reference sequence). This CDR3 spans 14 amino acids. CDR3 region: CASSWSSGANVLTF. CDR3 DNA: TGTGCCAGCAGTTGGAGCTCTGGGGCCAACGTCCTGACTTTC.

The V and J genes are TRBV5-6 and TRBJ1-2; D gene ambiguous. This CDR3 region has 13 residues. Germline CDR1 SGHDT, CDR2 YYEEEE. V was trimmed by 0 bases and J by 7 bases, leaving 10 bases between them. The CDR3, as DNA: TGTGCCAGCAGCTTGGGTACGTCCGGTGGCTACACCTTC. As protein: CASSLGTSGGYTF.

This chain uses TRBV7-9 with TRBJ2-1; D perhaps matches TRBD2 (6 bases). The CDR3 covers 16 residues. Germline CDR1 and CDR2: SEHNR and FQNEAQ (reference sequence). Between the trimmed V and J ends, which lost 2 bases and 3 bases, there was a span of 14 bases. CDR3 residues: CASSLSEGGSYNEQFF. CDR3 in DNA: TGTGCCAGCAGCTTATCTGAGGGAGGTAGCTACAATGAGCAGTTCTTC.

This chain connects TRBV28 to TRBJ1-2; D uncertain. CDR3 length: 14 residues. Germline lookup yields CDR1 MDHEN and CDR2 SYDVKM. Between the trimmed V and J ends, which lost 6 bases and 0 bases, there was a span of 11 bases. Written as DNA, the CDR3 is TGTGCCAGCAGAACCCCGGGAACTAACTATGGCTACACCTTC. As protein: CASRTPGTNYGYTF.

The chain employs TRBV28 and TRBJ2-7; D may be TRBD2 (6 bases). This CDR3 is built from 14 residues. The V end was cut by 5 bases, the J end by 4 bases, with 15 bases between. Looked up from germline, CDR1 is MDHEN and CDR2 is SYDVKM. CDR3 region: CASSPNLGGYEQYF. CDR3 bases: TGTGCCAGCAGTCCGAACCTTGGGGGGTACGAGCAGTACTTC. Looking up the rest from reference TRBV28 and TRBJ2-7 gives the full variable domain: DVKVTQSSRYLVKRTGEKVFLECVQDMDHENMFWYRQDPGLGLRLIYFSYDVKMKEKGDIPEGYSVSREKKERFSLILESASTNQTSMYLCASSPNLGGYEQYFGPGTRLTVT.

This chain links TRBV19 with TRBJ2-2; the D call may be TRBD1 or TRBD2 (5 bases each). CDR1 is LNHDA and CDR2 is SQIVND in the germline V gene (reference sequence). Trimming took off 0 bases at V and 2 bases at J, with 22 bases between the two ends. This CDR3 is 20 amino acids long. The CDR3 protein is CASSIERGFREVSNTGELFF. The CDR3 DNA reads TGTGCCAGTAGTATAGAGAGGGGTTTCAGGGAAGTCTCAAACACCGGGGAGCTGTTTTTT.

The chain joins TRBV7-3 to TRBJ2-3; TRBD2 might be the D (6 bases). This CDR3 comprises 15 residues. Germline V CDR1 and CDR2: SGHTA, FQGTGA. The V end lost 5 bases, the J end lost 0 bases, and 12 bases lay between the germline ends. CDR3 sequence (DNA): TGTGCCAGCAGCCCCGGGACTCCGAGCACAGATACGCAGTATTTT. Its protein product is CASSPGTPSTDTQYF.

A single count supports this clone. The rearrangement uses TRBV29-1 and TRBJ1-1; tentative D call: TRBD1 (6 bases). The germline CDR1 and CDR2 sequences are SQVTM and ANQGSEA. V was cut by 6 bases and J by 4 bases, with 15 bases left in between. The CDR3 contains 13 residues. In nucleotides, the CDR3 is TGCAGCGTCCGATCAACAGGGCGCACTGAAGCTTTCTTT. Protein: CSVRSTGRTEAFF.

J is TRBJ2-7 and V is TRBV6-5; TRBD1 agrees at 9 bases. Germline V gene data show CDR1 as MNHEY and CDR2 as SVGAGI. V was pared by 6 bases and J by 7 bases, with 7 bases of the junction left unmatched. This CDR3 is built from 13 residues. Here the CDR3 DNA reads TGTGCCAGCAGGAGCCCCGGGACAGGGGAGCAGTACTTC. Residues: CASRSPGTGEQYF.

V is TRBV27 and J is TRBJ2-1, with 8 nucleotides matching TRBD2. Germline V gene sequence: CDR1 MNHEY, CDR2 SMNVEV (reference sequence). This CDR3 spans 15 amino acids. The ends lost 5 bases at V and 3 bases at J; junction bases unmatched: 6. The DNA for the CDR3 is TGTGCCAGCAGTGACAGCGGGAGATTCTACAATGAGCAGTTCTTC. Its protein product is CASSDSGRFYNEQFF.

The rearrangement uses TRBV7-6 and TRBJ2-1; 12 bases are shared with TRBD2. With V trimmed by 3 bases and J by 7 bases, 10 bases remained unmatched. CDR1 is SGHVS and CDR2 is FNYEAQ in the germline V gene. The CDR3 loop spans 17 amino acids. The CDR3 coding sequence is TGTGCCAGCAGCTTCACTTCCGGGACTAGCGGGTGGAATGAGCAGTTCTTC. It is translated as CASSFTSGTSGWNEQFF.

The chain's CDR3 is CASSVAGKGVGYTF. CDR3 in DNA: TGTGCCAGCAGCGTAGCTGGTAAGGGAGTTGGCTACACCTTC. V usage is TRBV9 and J usage is TRBJ1-2; D gene uncertain. The CDR3 is made up of 14 amino acids. Trimming cost V 0 bases and J 7 bases, with 13 bases left between them. The germline gives CDR1 SGDLS, CDR2 YYNGEE.

The chain joins TRBV5-4 to TRBJ2-3, with D possibly matching TRBD1 (5 bases). The CDR3 length is 16 residues. V lost 1 base, J lost 0 bases, and 12 bases lay in between. CDR1 SGHNT and CDR2 YYREEE come from the germline V gene (reference sequence). The DNA for the CDR3 is TGTGCCAGCAGCTTGACTCCGGACATTAGCACAGATACGCAGTATTTT. Its translation: CASSLTPDISTDTQYF.

The chain carries TRBV5-4 and TRBJ2-5, with D possibly TRBD1 on 5 matching bases. The germline CDR1 and CDR2 sequences are SGHNT and YYREEE (reference sequence). V dropped 1 base and J dropped 1 base, with 8 bases sitting between them. The CDR3 has 14 amino acids. The CDR3 DNA follows: TGTGCCAGCAGCTTGCGGACAAGCCAAGAGACCCAGTACTTC. Amino acids: CASSLRTSQETQYF.

The chain recombines TRBV6-1 with TRBJ1-5; TRBD1 agrees at 8 bases. Germline CDR1 is MNHNS and CDR2 is SASEGT. V trimming: 8 bases; J trimming: 4 bases; junction bases outside the gene matches: 4. The CDR3 contains 13 residues. Written as DNA, the CDR3 is TGTGCCAGCGAGCGGACAGGGAATCAGCCCCAGCATTTT. This sequence encodes CASERTGNQPQHF.

The chain uses TRBV19 and TRBJ2-1; no clear D. The germline V and J ends were trimmed by 3 bases and 8 bases, with 11 bases remaining between them. The CDR3 length is 13 residues. Germline loops: CDR1 LNHDA, CDR2 SQIVND (reference sequence). CDR3 protein: CASSIIESDEQFF. CDR3 bases: TGTGCCAGTAGTATTATAGAGTCGGATGAGCAGTTCTTC. Filled out from reference TRBV19 and TRBJ2-1, the complete variable domain reads DGGITQSPKYLFRKEGQNVTLSCEQNLNHDAMYWYRQDPGQGLRLIYYSQIVNDFQKGDIAEGYSVSREKKESFPLTVTSAQKNPTAFYLCASSIIESDEQFFGPGTRLTVL.

V gene TRBV27 combines with J gene TRBJ1-1; the match to TRBD1 covers 7 bases. CDR3 size: 16 residues. V was clipped by 6 bases and J by 1 base; unmatched bases: 11. Germline V lookup: CDR1 MNHEY, CDR2 SMNVEV (reference sequence). CDR3 nucleotides: TGTGCCAGCAGGCAAAACACAGGGGATAGGAACACTGAAGCTTTCTTT. Protein sequence: CASRQNTGDRNTEAFF.

The chain combines TRBV5-1 with TRBJ2-5; a weak D match, TRBD2 (6 bases). V lost 0 bases to trimming and J lost 1 base, with 10 bases between them. The length of the CDR3 is 15 residues. Germline V CDR1 and CDR2: SGHRS, YFSETQ. CDR3 in amino acids: CASSLGVGGQETQYF. CDR3 nucleotide sequence: TGCGCCAGCAGCTTGGGAGTGGGGGGCCAAGAGACCCAGTACTTC.

This chain joins TRBV29-1 and TRBJ2-3; 7 bases map to TRBD2. Germline CDR1 reads SQVTM; CDR2 reads ANQGSEA. V lost 0 bases and J lost 2; bases outside the gene matches: 11. The CDR3 loop spans 17 amino acids. CDR3 amino acids: CSVEELTGTTHTDTQYF. The CDR3 DNA reads TGCAGCGTTGAAGAACTCACCGGGACTACCCACACAGATACGCAGTATTTT.

The chain uses TRBV4-1 and TRBJ2-5, with 7 positions matching TRBD1. The CDR3 spans 15 residues. Germline loops: CDR1 MGHRA, CDR2 YSYEKL. J gave up 4 bases and V 5 bases, and 10 bases lay outside the gene matches. CDR3 loop: CASSIDRAPGETQYF. In DNA, the CDR3 is TGCGCCAGCAGCATAGACAGGGCCCCGGGAGAGACCCAGTACTTC.

J is TRBJ2-2 and V is TRBV19, with 11 bases lining up with TRBD2. V lost 2 bases to trimming and J lost 3 bases; unmatched junction nucleotides: 8. The CDR3 is 18 residues long. Germline CDR1 is LNHDA and CDR2 is SQIVND (reference sequence). The CDR3 reads CASSIKASGRFYTGELFF. The CDR3 nucleotides are TGTGCCAGTAGTATAAAGGCTAGCGGGAGGTTTTACACCGGGGAGCTGTTTTTT.

The J gene is TRBJ1-6, the V gene TRBV7-3, with TRBD1 as a possible D gene (6 bases). V was shortened by 3 bases and J by 7 bases, with 13 bases between the two germline ends. This CDR3 spans 15 amino acids. Germline V gives CDR1 SGHTA, CDR2 FQGTGA. The CDR3 here is CASSLGGHSNSPLHF. Here the CDR3 DNA reads TGTGCCAGCAGCTTGGGGGGACATTCAAATTCACCCCTCCACTTT.

This clone was seen only once. This rearrangement joins TRBV28 to TRBJ1-5, with unresolved D. V gave up 7 bases and J gave up 0 bases, with 16 bases separating them. Germline-derived CDR1 and CDR2 are MDHEN and SYDVKM. This CDR3 is built from 16 residues. The CDR3 DNA follows: TGTGCCAGCAATACGGAGTGGACCTATAGCAATCAGCCCCAGCATTTT. This encodes CASNTEWTYSNQPQHF.

V and J are TRBV9 and TRBJ2-3; D call uncertain. Deletions cut 0 bases from V and 4 bases from J, with 3 bases between. CDR1 is SGDLS, CDR2 YYNGEE, per germline. This CDR3 comprises 12 residues. Here the CDR3 reads CASSVDSDTQYF. The CDR3 DNA is TGTGCCAGCAGCGTAGACTCAGATACGCAGTATTTT. Variable domain in full (rest from reference TRBV9 and TRBJ2-3): DSGVTQTPKHLITATGQRVTLRCSPRSGDLSVYWYQQSLDQGLQFLIQYYNGEERAKGNILERFSAQQFPDLHSELNLSSLELGDSALYFCASSVDSDTQYFGPGTRLTVL.

The chain joins TRBV5-1 to TRBJ1-1; 7 nucleotides line up with TRBD1. The length of the CDR3 is 17 residues. Germline CDR1 SGHRS, CDR2 YFSETQ. V shed 5 bases, J shed 3 bases, and the junction held 16 bases outside the gene matches. As DNA, the CDR3 is TGCGCCAGCAGGTGGACAGGCCAGGGACTGGGCCACACTGAAGCTTTCTTT. It translates to CASRWTGQGLGHTEAFF.

The chain carries TRBV2 and TRBJ1-2; tentative D call: TRBD1 (5 bases). The CDR3 sequence is 14 residues long. V shed 4 bases and J shed 5 bases, with 14 bases lying between them. Germline V CDR1 and CDR2: SNHLY, FYNNEI. The CDR3 spells CASSGSRGVYGYTF. CDR3 DNA: TGTGCCAGCAGTGGTAGTCGGGGGGTATATGGCTACACCTTC.